The following is a T cell receptor beta chain sequence with its context. The data are from a study of blood T cell repertoires in COVID-19. Study-wide context: Acute-phase and convalescent COVID-19 samples originated in the United States, Italy and Spain. PBMCs, B-cell-depleted T cells, or T cells were the source of the cDNA or gDNA that made up the material.

Authors' methods: Using reference gene primer amplification, nucleated cell counts were estimated. The repertoire was sequenced with immunoSEQ multiplex PCR; TCRdb's copy has only in-frame clones and lacks some. V and J calls and clone size are given by that table; D and trimming were obtained from the DNA. The table lists 45,000 to 70,000 clones, approximately 80% of them singletons, with around 13% in the top ten. The CDR3 runs to 17 residues. CDR1 SGHRS and CDR2 YFSETQ come from the germline V gene. The J segment lost 5 bases and the V segment lost 1 base, leaving 12 bases of the junction unmatched.

What was sequenced was peripheral blood. The TCR comes from a woman over 75 with acute or convalescent COVID-19. V gene TRBV5-1 combines with J gene TRBJ2-5; 9 bases are shared with TRBD2. In DNA form, the CDR3 reads TGCGCCAGCAGCTTGAAAGGGGCTAGCGGGGTAATTGAGACCCAGTACTTC. It encodes CASSLKGASGVIETQYF.